This T cell receptor beta chain was sequenced in a study of CD8+ T cells in alopecia areata (dated by TCRdb to between 2017 and 2018). Study-wide context: The treated patients took part in an open-label pilot trial in which moderate-to-severe alopecia areata was treated with oral tofacitinib at 5 to 10 mg twice daily. Tofacitinib was administered for 6 to 18 months, and 6 months of follow-up off drug were then conducted to assess delayed response and recurrence. High-throughput TCRbeta sequencing was used to examine T cell clonal expansion in alopecia areata in both the C3H/HeJ mouse model and human patients. In humans, TCRbeta sequencing was performed on scalp tissue and on sorted CD4+ and CD8+ peripheral blood T cells from healthy controls and from patients with patchy or totalis/universalis alopecia areata. Biopsies were taken from tofacitinib-treated patients at baseline and at 4 and 24 weeks of treatment, and a later scalp biopsy was taken in several of the tofacitinib-treated patients. Clonality in the scalp was compared among normal scalp (n=4), patchy alopecia areata scalp (n=8), and alopecia totalis/universalis scalp (n=8). RNA was obtained with the PAXgene miRNA kit for fixed scalp, the miRNeasy kit for PBMCs, and the RNeasy kit for mouse skin. TCRbeta CDR3 regions were amplified by immunoSEQ multiplex PCR using 35 Vbeta forward and 13 Jbeta reverse primers. Broader findings and caveats from the paper: Shared TCR sequences between patients were less evident than in mice, which may be partly attributable to HLA diversity in the patient population. Unlike mouse skin, where gammadelta T cells dominate, normal human skin contains resident alphabeta T cells that get sequenced too, which complicates analysis of the scalp TCR repertoire. Higher clonality and more expanded CD8+ clones were observed in lesional scalp than in normal scalp, particularly in alopecia totalis/universalis, a finding suggestive of antigenic drive.

Receptor amplification or capture employed the immunoSEQ multiplex PCR assay. To provide template for TCR sequencing, every sample had RNA extracted and reverse transcribed into cDNA. First-strand cDNA was synthesized using SuperScript III with a 2:1 mix of oligo-dT and random hexamers. A synthetic immune receptor repertoire was used to assess amplification bias, and residual bias was removed computationally. On the authors' methods: Raw reads were preprocessed for error removal, and CDR3 was defined according to IMGT conventions as running from the conserved cysteine to phenylalanine. Clonality was computed as 1 minus the Shannon entropy, with the entropy normalized by log2 of the number of productive unique TCRs. CD4 or CD8 identity of scalp clones was inferred by cross-referencing scalp TCRbeta sequences with sorted blood CD4 and CD8 repertoires. In TCRdb, the immuneACCESS table is reduced to in-frame sequences with V and J assigned. These tables do not hold every clone; where another copy was compared, an unresolved V gene accounts for under half, and the others remain unexplained. D and trimming were read from the DNA, whereas the V and J calls and clone size are those reported in that table. This sample has more than 95,000 clones in its table, and about two fifths of those were observed once. Approximately 1.5% of the sample rests with the top ten.

Lesional scalp punch biopsies and peripheral blood were collected from alopecia areata patients. After PBMCs were isolated by density centrifugation and stained for CD3, CD4 and CD8, a FACSAria was used to sort CD4+ and CD8+ T cells. From V the trimming removes 5 bases and from J it removes 0 bases, while the gene matches leave 2 bases of the junction unaccounted for. The CDR3 covers 15 residues, taking in both the cysteine and the phenylalanine. Only the CDR3 DNA is retained, 45 bases long and in frame from the first base. Based on the germline V gene, the CDR1 and CDR2 sequences are MDHEN and SYDVKM. Comment on this clone: Its antigen target is currently unknown. No quality values exist for individual bases; no much larger clone is one base distant.

The clonotype was recovered from a human donor with alopecia areata. The sequence joins TRBV28 to TRBJ2-1, and 9 junction bases match TRBD1. The sample was CD4+ T cells sorted from blood. The CDR3 region: CASSVTGGSYNEQFF. The bases read TGTGCCAGCAGTGTGACAGGGGGCTCCTACAATGAGCAGTTCTTC.